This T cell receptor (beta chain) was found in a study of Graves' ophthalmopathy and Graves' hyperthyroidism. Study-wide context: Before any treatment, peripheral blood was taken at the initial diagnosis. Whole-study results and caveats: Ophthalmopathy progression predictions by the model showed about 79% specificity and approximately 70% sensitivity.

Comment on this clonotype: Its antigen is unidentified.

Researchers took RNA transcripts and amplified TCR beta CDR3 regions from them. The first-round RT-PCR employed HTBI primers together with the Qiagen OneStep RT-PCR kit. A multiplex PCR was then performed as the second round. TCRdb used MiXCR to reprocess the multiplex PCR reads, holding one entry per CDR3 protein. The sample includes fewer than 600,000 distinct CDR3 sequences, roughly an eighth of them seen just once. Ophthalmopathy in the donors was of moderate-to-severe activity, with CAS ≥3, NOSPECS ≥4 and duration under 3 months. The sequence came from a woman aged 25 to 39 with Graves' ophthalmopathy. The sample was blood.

CDR3 in amino acids: CASTRDGYGYTF. The CDR3 nucleotides read TGTGCCAGCACTCGCGACGGCTATGGCTACACCTTC. This chain joins TRBV6-1 and TRBJ1-2; D uncertain. This CDR3 spans 12 amino acids. V was shortened by 7 bases and J by 4 bases, with 10 bases between the two germline ends. Germline V gene data show CDR1 as MNHNS and CDR2 as SASEGT.